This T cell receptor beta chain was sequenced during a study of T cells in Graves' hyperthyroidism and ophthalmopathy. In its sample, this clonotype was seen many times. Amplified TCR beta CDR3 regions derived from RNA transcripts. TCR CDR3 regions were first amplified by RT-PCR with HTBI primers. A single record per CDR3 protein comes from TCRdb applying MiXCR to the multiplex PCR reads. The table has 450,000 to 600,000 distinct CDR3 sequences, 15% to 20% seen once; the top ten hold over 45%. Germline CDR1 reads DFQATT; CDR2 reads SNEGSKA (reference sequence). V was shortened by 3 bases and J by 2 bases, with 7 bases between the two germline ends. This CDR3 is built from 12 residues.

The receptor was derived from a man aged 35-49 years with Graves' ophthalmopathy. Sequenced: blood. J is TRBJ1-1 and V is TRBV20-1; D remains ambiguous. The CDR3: CSASIQNTEAFF. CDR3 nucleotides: TGCAGTGCTAGTATTCAAAACACTGAAGCTTTCTTT.